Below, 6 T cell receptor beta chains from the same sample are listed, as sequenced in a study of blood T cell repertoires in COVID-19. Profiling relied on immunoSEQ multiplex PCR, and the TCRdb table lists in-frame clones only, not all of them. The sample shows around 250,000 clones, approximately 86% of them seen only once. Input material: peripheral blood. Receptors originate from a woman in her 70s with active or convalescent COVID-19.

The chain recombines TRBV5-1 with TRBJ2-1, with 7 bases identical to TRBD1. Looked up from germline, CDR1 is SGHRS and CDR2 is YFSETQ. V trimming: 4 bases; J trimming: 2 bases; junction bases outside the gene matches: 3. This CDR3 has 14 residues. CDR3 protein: CASSLQGAYNEQFF. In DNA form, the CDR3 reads TGCGCCAGCAGCCTCCAGGGGGCCTACAATGAGCAGTTCTTC.

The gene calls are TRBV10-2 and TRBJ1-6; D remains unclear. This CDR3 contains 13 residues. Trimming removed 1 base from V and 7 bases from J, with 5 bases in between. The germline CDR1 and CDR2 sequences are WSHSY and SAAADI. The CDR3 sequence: CASSELLNSPLHF. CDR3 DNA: TGCGCCAGCAGTGAGTTACTGAATTCACCCCTCCACTTT.

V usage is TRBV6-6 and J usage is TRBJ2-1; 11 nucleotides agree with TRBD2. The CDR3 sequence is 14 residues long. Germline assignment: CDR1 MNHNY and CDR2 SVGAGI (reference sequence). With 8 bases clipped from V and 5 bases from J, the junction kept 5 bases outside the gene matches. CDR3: CASGVAGGNNEQFF. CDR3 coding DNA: TGTGCCAGCGGTGTAGCGGGGGGGAACAATGAGCAGTTCTTC.

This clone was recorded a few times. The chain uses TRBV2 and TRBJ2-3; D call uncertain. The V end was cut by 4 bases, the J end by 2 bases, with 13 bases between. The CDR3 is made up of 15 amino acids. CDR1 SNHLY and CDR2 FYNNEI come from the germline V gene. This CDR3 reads CASSAPGGTTDTQYF. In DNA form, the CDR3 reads TGTGCCAGCAGTGCGCCCGGCGGAACCACAGATACGCAGTATTTT.

CDR3 DNA sequence: TGTGCCAGCAGTGGGACAGTCCCGAACACCGGGGAGCTGTTTTTT. It codes for CASSGTVPNTGELFF. V usage is TRBV25-1 and J usage is TRBJ2-2, with a tentative D call TRBD1 (6 bases). The V gene lost 4 bases and the J gene lost 0 bases, with 9 bases spanning the gap. The germline V gene encodes CDR1 MGHDK and CDR2 SYGVNS. The CDR3 is 15 amino acids. Together with reference TRBV25-1 and TRBJ2-2, the CDR3 gives the full variable domain: EADIYQTPRYLVIGTGKKITLECSQTMGHDKMYWYQQDPGMELHLIHYSYGVNSTEKGDLSSESTVSRIRTEHFPLTLESARPSHTSQYLCASSGTVPNTGELFFGEGSRLTVL.

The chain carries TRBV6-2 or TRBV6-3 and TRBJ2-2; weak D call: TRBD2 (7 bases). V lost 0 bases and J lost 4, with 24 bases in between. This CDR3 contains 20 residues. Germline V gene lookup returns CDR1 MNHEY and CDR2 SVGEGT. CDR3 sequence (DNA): TGTGCCAGCAGTTACTCGGGGTCCCCGGATGGGGGGGACACCACCGGGGAGCTGTTTTTT. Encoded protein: CASSYSGSPDGGDTTGELFF.